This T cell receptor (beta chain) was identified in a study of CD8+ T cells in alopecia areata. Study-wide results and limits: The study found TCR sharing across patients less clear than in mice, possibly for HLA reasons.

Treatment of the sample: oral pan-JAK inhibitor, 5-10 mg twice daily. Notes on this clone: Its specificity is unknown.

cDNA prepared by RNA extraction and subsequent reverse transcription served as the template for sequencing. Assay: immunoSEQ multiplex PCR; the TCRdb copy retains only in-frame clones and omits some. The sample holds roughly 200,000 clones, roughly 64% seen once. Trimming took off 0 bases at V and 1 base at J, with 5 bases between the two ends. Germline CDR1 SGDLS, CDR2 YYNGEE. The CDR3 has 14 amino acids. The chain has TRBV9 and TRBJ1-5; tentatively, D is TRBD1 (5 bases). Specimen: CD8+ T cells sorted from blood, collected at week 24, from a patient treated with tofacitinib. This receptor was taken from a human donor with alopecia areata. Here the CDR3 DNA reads TGTGCCAGCAGCGTAGGGGGCAGCAATCAGCCCCAGCATTTT. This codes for CASSVGGSNQPQHF.